These T cell receptor beta chains were read from a single sample in a study of STAT5B mutations in CD4+ large granular lymphocyte leukemia. Here immunoSEQ multiplex PCR was the method, and the copy in TCRdb shows in-frame clones only, minus some. The top ten clones hold approximately 51% of a sample with some 8,200 clones, about nine tenths of them seen once. The sample taken for sequencing was PBMCs. The receptors derive from a woman in her seventies with CD4+ T-cell large granular lymphocyte leukemia. Each CDR3 is given with its conserved first and last residue. D genes are given only for firm matches. Expanded clones are given a class, and other clones once, few, many or no size at all.

j_call | v_call | clone_size | d_call | cdr3_aa | cdr3_nt
TRBJ2-2 | TRBV4-1 | . | TRBD2 | CASSQGLAGGANTGELFF | TGCGCCAGCAGCCAAGGACTAGCGGGGGGGGCGAACACCGGGGAGCTGTTTTTT
TRBJ1-1 | TRBV10-3 | once | . | CAISESSGRMNTEAFF | TGTGCCATCAGTGAGTCGTCGGGGCGAATGAACACTGAAGCTTTCTTT
TRBJ1-1 | TRBV10-3 | . | TRBD1 | CAIGTGSDTEAFF | TGTGCCATCGGGACAGGGAGTGACACTGAAGCTTTCTTT
TRBJ1-5 | TRBV19 | . | . | CASSMRNQPQHF | TGTGCCAGTAGTATGCGCAATCAGCCCCAGCATTTT
TRBJ2-5 | TRBV14 | . | . | CASSQDRIRQETQYF | TGTGCCAGCAGCCAAGATAGGATCAGGCAAGAGACCCAGTACTTC
TRBJ2-1 | TRBV4-3 | . | . | CASSLYQSEQFF | TGCGCCAGCAGCCTATATCAGTCCGAGCAGTTCTTC
TRBJ2-3 | TRBV9 | . | . | CASSQPGVDTQYF | TGTGCCAGCAGTCAACCGGGGGTAGATACGCAGTATTTT
TRBJ1-6 | TRBV7-9 | . | . | CASSLAQGSNSPLHF | TGTGCCAGCAGCTTAGCTCAGGGGTCGAATTCACCCCTCCACTTT
TRBJ2-7 | TRBV5-5 | . | TRBD1 | CASSLQGADSSYEQYF | TGTGCCAGCAGCTTACAGGGGGCGGATAGCTCCTACGAGCAGTACTTC
TRBJ1-1 | TRBV28 | . | . | CASTSTGERNTEAFF | TGTGCCAGCACCTCTACGGGGGAGCGGAACACTGAAGCTTTCTTT
TRBJ2-7 | TRBV18 | . | TRBD1 | CASSPQPGQGPYEQYF | TGTGCCAGCTCACCTCAACCGGGACAGGGTCCCTACGAGCAGTACTTC
TRBJ2-1 | TRBV4-3 | . | . | CASSQDPRAYSYNEQFF | TGCGCCAGCAGCCAAGATCCCAGGGCCTACTCCTACAATGAGCAGTTCTTC
TRBJ2-1 | TRBV19 | . | TRBD2 | CASRSPGGGYNEQFF | TGTGCCAGTAGATCCCCTGGCGGGGGTTACAATGAGCAGTTCTTC
TRBJ1-2 | TRBV12-5 | . | TRBD1 | CASGRDSNYGYTF | TGTGCTAGTGGTCGGGACAGCAACTATGGCTACACCTTC
TRBJ1-1 | TRBV2 | few | . | CASSWGARAEAFF | TGTGCCAGCAGTTGGGGGGCTAGGGCTGAAGCTTTCTTT
TRBJ1-2 | TRBV19 | . | TRBD1 | CAGSPTGAGYGYTF | TGTGCCGGCTCCCCCACAGGGGCAGGGTATGGCTACACCTTC
TRBJ1-5 | TRBV29-1 | . | TRBD1 | CSVTGTGLGNQPQHF | TGCAGCGTTACTGGGACAGGGCTTGGGAATCAGCCCCAGCATTTT
TRBJ1-5 | TRBV5-5 | . | . | CASSLAYSNQPQHF | TGTGCCAGCAGCTTGGCATATAGCAATCAGCCCCAGCATTTT
TRBJ2-7 | TRBV20-1 | . | . | CSASQTYEQYF | TGCAGTGCTAGTCAGACCTACGAGCAGTACTTC
TRBJ2-2 | TRBV14 | . | TRBD1 | CASSPGTGGTGELFF | TGTGCCAGCAGCCCGGGGACAGGGGGGACCGGGGAGCTGTTTTTT
TRBJ1-1 | TRBV6-5 | . | . | CASRRGGKMNTEAFF | TGTGCCAGCAGGCGTGGGGGCAAGATGAACACTGAAGCTTTCTTT